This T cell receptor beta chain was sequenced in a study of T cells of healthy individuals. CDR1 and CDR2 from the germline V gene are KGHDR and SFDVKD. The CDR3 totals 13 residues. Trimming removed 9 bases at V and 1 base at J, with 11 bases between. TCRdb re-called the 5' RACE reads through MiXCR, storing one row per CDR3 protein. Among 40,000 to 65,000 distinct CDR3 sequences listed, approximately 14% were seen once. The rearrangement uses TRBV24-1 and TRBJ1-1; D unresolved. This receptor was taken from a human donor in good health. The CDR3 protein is CATEDGPNTEAFF. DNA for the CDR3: TGTGCCACCGAGGACGGACCGAACACTGAAGCTTTCTTT.